Listed below are T cell receptor beta chains from one sample, sequenced in a study of T cell responses to AZD1222 COVID-19 vaccine. The repertoire was sequenced with immunoSEQ multiplex PCR; TCRdb's copy has only in-frame clones and lacks some. The sample yields 95,000 to 150,000 clones, 80% to 90% seen once. Here the sequenced sample was peripheral blood, taken on day 0 of AZD1222 vaccination. The receptors come from an adult in good health. The CDR3 runs from the conserved cysteine through the conserved F or W. A D gene is named only where the DNA matches it firmly. Rows may omit the clone size; those that give it use once, few, many or a size class.

CDR3 length: 14; J gene: TRBJ1-1; D gene: .; clone size: .; V gene: TRBV5-6; CDR3 protein: CASSWEQGITEAFF; CDR3 DNA: TGTGCCAGCAGCTGGGAACAGGGAATAACTGAAGCTTTCTTT
CDR3 length: 16; J gene: TRBJ1-4; D gene: .; clone size: few; V gene: TRBV15; CDR3 protein: CATSRVGTTLWEKLFF; CDR3 DNA: TGTGCCACCAGCAGAGTAGGCACAACCCTGTGGGAAAAACTGTTTTTT
CDR3 length: 12; J gene: TRBJ1-3; D gene: .; clone size: .; V gene: TRBV4-3; CDR3 protein: CASSFAGNTIYF; CDR3 DNA: TGCGCCAGCAGCTTCGCTGGAAACACCATATATTTT
CDR3 length: 15; J gene: TRBJ1-1; D gene: .; clone size: .; V gene: TRBV9; CDR3 protein: CASSAADDFDTEAFF; CDR3 DNA: TGTGCCAGCAGCGCCGCGGACGATTTCGACACTGAAGCTTTCTTT
CDR3 length: 15; J gene: TRBJ1-1; D gene: TRBD1; clone size: .; V gene: TRBV2; CDR3 protein: CASRVTGDPNTEAFF; CDR3 DNA: TGTGCCAGCCGAGTGACAGGGGACCCGAACACTGAAGCTTTCTTT
CDR3 length: 16; J gene: TRBJ1-6; D gene: .; clone size: .; V gene: TRBV7-3; CDR3 protein: CASSQNQQGNNSPLHF; CDR3 DNA: TGTGCCAGCAGCCAAAATCAACAGGGAAATAATTCACCCCTCCACTTT
CDR3 length: 14; J gene: TRBJ2-5; D gene: TRBD1; clone size: .; V gene: TRBV19; CDR3 protein: CASSNRGSLDTQYF; CDR3 DNA: TGTGCCAGTAGTAACAGGGGGTCCCTGGATACCCAGTACTTC
CDR3 length: 20; J gene: TRBJ2-1; D gene: TRBD2; clone size: .; V gene: TRBV6-4; CDR3 protein: CASSVSPGTSGRAGYNEQFF; CDR3 DNA: TGTGCCAGCAGTGTATCCCCCGGGACTAGCGGGAGGGCCGGTTACAATGAGCAGTTCTTC
CDR3 length: 15; J gene: TRBJ2-1; D gene: TRBD2; clone size: .; V gene: TRBV7-2; CDR3 protein: CASKRGGGRYNEQFF; CDR3 DNA: TGTGCCAGCAAACGGGGCGGGGGGAGGTACAATGAGCAGTTCTTC
CDR3 length: 13; J gene: TRBJ1-5; D gene: .; clone size: .; V gene: TRBV19; CDR3 protein: CASSASGFQPQHF; CDR3 DNA: TGTGCCAGTAGTGCGTCAGGGTTTCAGCCCCAGCATTTT
CDR3 length: 14; J gene: TRBJ1-4; D gene: TRBD1; clone size: few; V gene: TRBV7-2; CDR3 protein: CASSPGQGYEKLFF; CDR3 DNA: TGTGCCAGCAGCCCCGGACAGGGGTATGAAAAACTGTTTTTT
CDR3 length: 15; J gene: TRBJ1-5; D gene: .; clone size: .; V gene: TRBV5-6; CDR3 protein: CASSFTGTPNQPQHF; CDR3 DNA: TGTGCCAGCAGTTTTACAGGGACACCCAATCAGCCCCAGCATTTT
CDR3 length: 12; J gene: TRBJ1-1; D gene: .; clone size: .; V gene: TRBV20-1; CDR3 protein: CSASLVDTEAFF; CDR3 DNA: TGCAGTGCTAGTCTCGTGGACACTGAAGCTTTCTTT
CDR3 length: 16; J gene: TRBJ2-2; D gene: TRBD1; clone size: once; V gene: TRBV4-3; CDR3 protein: CASSQATGQRIGELFF; CDR3 DNA: TGCGCCAGCAGCCAAGCGACGGGACAGAGAATAGGGGAGCTGTTTTTT
CDR3 length: 13; J gene: TRBJ2-7; D gene: .; clone size: .; V gene: TRBV6-1; CDR3 protein: CASSERIPYEQYF; CDR3 DNA: TGTGCCAGCAGTGAGCGAATCCCCTACGAGCAGTACTTC
CDR3 length: 12; J gene: TRBJ1-4; D gene: .; clone size: .; V gene: TRBV5-1; CDR3 protein: CASSLNSEKLFF; CDR3 DNA: TGCGCCAGCAGCTTGAACAGTGAAAAACTGTTTTTT
CDR3 length: 15; J gene: TRBJ1-1; D gene: TRBD1; clone size: .; V gene: TRBV6-5; CDR3 protein: CASSYRGQIRTEAFF; CDR3 DNA: TGTGCCAGCAGTTACCGGGGACAGATTCGCACTGAAGCTTTCTTT
CDR3 length: 13; J gene: TRBJ2-7; D gene: .; clone size: .; V gene: TRBV7-9; CDR3 protein: CASSLAPLYEQYF; CDR3 DNA: TGTGCCAGCAGCTTAGCCCCTCTCTACGAGCAGTACTTC
CDR3 length: 15; J gene: TRBJ2-7; D gene: TRBD2; clone size: few; V gene: TRBV28; CDR3 protein: CASSSPAGAGWEQYF; CDR3 DNA: TGTGCCAGCAGTTCCCCAGCGGGGGCTGGGTGGGAGCAGTACTTC
CDR3 length: 12; J gene: TRBJ1-2; D gene: .; clone size: .; V gene: TRBV24-1; CDR3 protein: CATSAESYGYTF; CDR3 DNA: TGTGCCACCAGTGCCGAGAGCTATGGCTACACCTTC
CDR3 length: 15; J gene: TRBJ2-7; D gene: .; clone size: .; V gene: TRBV6-1; CDR3 protein: CASSEFDSASYEQYF; CDR3 DNA: TGTGCCAGCAGTGAATTTGATAGCGCCTCCTACGAGCAGTACTTC
CDR3 length: 11; J gene: TRBJ2-7; D gene: .; clone size: .; V gene: TRBV6-2/TRBV6-3; CDR3 protein: CASSGGYEQYF; CDR3 DNA: TGTGCCAGCAGTGGGGGTTACGAGCAGTACTTC
CDR3 length: 14; J gene: TRBJ1-1; D gene: TRBD1; clone size: .; V gene: TRBV19; CDR3 protein: CASRTGEIHTEAFF; CDR3 DNA: TGTGCCAGTAGGACAGGGGAAATCCACACTGAAGCTTTCTTT
CDR3 length: 15; J gene: TRBJ1-6; D gene: TRBD1; clone size: .; V gene: TRBV5-6; CDR3 protein: CASSLGDRLFSPLHF; CDR3 DNA: TGTGCCAGCAGCTTAGGGGACAGGTTGTTTTCACCCCTCCACTTT